This is a list of T cell receptor beta chains from one sample in a study of cytomegalovirus exposure and HLA in healthy donors. Sequencing used immunoSEQ multiplex PCR; TCRdb keeps in-frame clones, though not all of them. The sample includes about 120,000 clones, under 85% of them seen just once. The sequenced sample was PBMCs. The receptors here all came from a young man in good health and CMV-seropositive. The CDR3 runs from the conserved cysteine through the conserved F or W. The D gene is left open where the match is weak. Clone size is given for some rows only: seen once, a few or many times, or a class if the clone is expanded.

v_call	clone_size	j_call	cdr3_length	d_call	cdr3_nt	cdr3_aa
TRBV6-5	-	TRBJ2-7	15	-	TGTGCCAGCAGCTCCCTCGAAAGGAGCTCCTACGAGCAGTACTTC	CASSSLERSSYEQYF
TRBV5-1	-	TRBJ1-2	15	TRBD1	TGCGCCAGCAGCCCCTGGGGGACAGGGGCGGGTGGCTACACCTTC	CASSPWGTGAGGYTF
TRBV7-9	few	TRBJ1-6	13	-	TGTGCCAGCGCGGGCTCCTATAATTCACCCCTCCACTTT	CASAGSYNSPLHF
TRBV6-6	few	TRBJ2-7	15	TRBD1	TGTGCCAGCAGTTACTCGACAGGGCGATACTACGAGCAGTACTTC	CASSYSTGRYYEQYF
TRBV7-6	-	TRBJ2-3	16	TRBD2	TGTGCCAGCAGCCCGGCGGGACTAGCGGGGAAGGATACGCAGTATTTT	CASSPAGLAGKDTQYF
TRBV19	-	TRBJ2-6	18	-	TGTGCCAGTAGTATGAACAGGGTTGCCCACTCTGGGGCCAACGTCCTGACTTTC	CASSMNRVAHSGANVLTF
TRBV19	-	TRBJ1-5	14	-	TGTGCCAGTAGATTTGTACAGGGCCATCAGCCCCAGCATTTT	CASRFVQGHQPQHF
TRBV5-1	-	TRBJ1-2	15	TRBD1	TGCGCCAGCAGCTCACTTGGACAGGGGGGCTATGGCTACACCTTC	CASSSLGQGGYGYTF
TRBV27	-	TRBJ2-3	15	TRBD2	TGTGCCAGCAGTACGGGCGGGGGACTCACAGATACGCAGTATTTT	CASSTGGGLTDTQYF
TRBV2	once	TRBJ2-3	12	-	TGTGCCAGCGGTGGACAGACCGATACGCAGTATTTT	CASGGQTDTQYF
TRBV11-1	-	TRBJ2-5	15	-	TGTGCCAGCTGCGTCGCCCCGGGACTGAAAGAGACCCAGTACTTC	CASCVAPGLKETQYF
TRBV7-2	-	TRBJ2-3	11	-	TGTGCCGGAGGGACTCCTTCGACGCAGTATTTT	CAGGTPSTQYF
TRBV7-6	-	TRBJ2-5	13	TRBD1	TGTGCCAGCAGCTTCGGACAGGGGGAGACCCAGTACTTC	CASSFGQGETQYF
TRBV10-2	-	TRBJ2-7	16	TRBD1	TGCGCCAGCAGTGTTGGGACAGCGCTGAGCACCTACGAGCAGTACTTC	CASSVGTALSTYEQYF
TRBV6-5	few	TRBJ1-2	13	-	TGTGCCAGCAGTTACTCCACAGACTATGGCTACACCTTC	CASSYSTDYGYTF
TRBV5-6	-	TRBJ2-3	14	-	TGTGCCAGCAGCTTGGCCGGTTTTCCAGATACGCAGTATTTT	CASSLAGFPDTQYF
TRBV10-1	-	TRBJ1-1	12	-	TGCGCCAGCAGTGGGCAGGGGACTGAAGCTTTCTTT	CASSGQGTEAFF
TRBV7-8	-	TRBJ1-5	15	-	TGTGCCAGCAGCTTACGTGGTCAGTTTAATCAGCCCCAGCATTTT	CASSLRGQFNQPQHF
TRBV11-2	-	TRBJ1-1	14	TRBD1	TGTGCCAGCAGCTTAGAGGGGCAGGGGGCTAAAACTTTCTTT	CASSLEGQGAKTFF
TRBV2	-	TRBJ2-3	16	-	TGTGCCAGCAGTCCTCTACTTAGCGGCTCCACAGATACGCAGTATTTT	CASSPLLSGSTDTQYF
TRBV7-9	few	TRBJ2-6	17	-	TGTGCCAGCAGCTTTAGAACCGTAAGCTCTGGGGCCAACGTCCTGACTTTC	CASSFRTVSSGANVLTF
TRBV5-4	-	TRBJ1-1	14	-	TGTGCCAGCAGGCTTTCGGAGTCGAACACTGAAGCTTTCTTT	CASRLSESNTEAFF
TRBV7-9	-	TRBJ2-7	15	-	TGTGCCAGCAGCTTAGTCCGGGGTTCCCTCTTCGAGCAGTACTTC	CASSLVRGSLFEQYF
TRBV5-6	-	TRBJ1-2	12	-	TGTGCCAGCAGCGACCGAGGCTATGGCTACACCTTC	CASSDRGYGYTF
TRBV18	-	TRBJ2-2	15	-	TGTGCCAGCACAGGACGGTCCGCGAACACCGGGGAGCTGTTTTTT	CASTGRSANTGELFF
TRBV27	-	TRBJ1-2	12	-	TGTGCCGCTTGGAGAGGGAACGATGGCTACACCTTC	CAAWRGNDGYTF
TRBV19	-	TRBJ1-5	18	TRBD1	TGTGCCAGTAGTATAGATCGAGTTATCGACAGGGGGAATCAGCCCCAGCATTTT	CASSIDRVIDRGNQPQHF
TRBV7-6	once	TRBJ2-7	15	TRBD2	TGTGCCAGCAGCCTAGCGGGACCGGGGGACTACGAGCAGTACTTC	CASSLAGPGDYEQYF
TRBV4-1	-	TRBJ2-3	17	-	TGCGCCAGCAGCCAAGTTACGGAGATCATAGGAACAGATACGCAGTATTTT	CASSQVTEIIGTDTQYF